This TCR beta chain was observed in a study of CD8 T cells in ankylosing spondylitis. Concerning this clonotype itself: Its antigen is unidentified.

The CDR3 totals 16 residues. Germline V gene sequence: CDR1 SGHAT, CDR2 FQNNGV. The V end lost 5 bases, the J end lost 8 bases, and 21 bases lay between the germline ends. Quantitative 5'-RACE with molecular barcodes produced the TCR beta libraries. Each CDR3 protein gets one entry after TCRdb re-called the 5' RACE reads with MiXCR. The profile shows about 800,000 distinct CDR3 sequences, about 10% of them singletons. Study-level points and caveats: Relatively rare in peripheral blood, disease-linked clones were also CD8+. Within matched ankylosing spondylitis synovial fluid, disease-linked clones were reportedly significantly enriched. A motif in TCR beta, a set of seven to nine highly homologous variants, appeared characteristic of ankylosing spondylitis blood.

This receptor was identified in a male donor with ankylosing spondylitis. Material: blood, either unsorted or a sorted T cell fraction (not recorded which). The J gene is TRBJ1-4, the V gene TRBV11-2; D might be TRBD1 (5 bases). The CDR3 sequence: CASSRSPGQISEKLFF. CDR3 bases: TGTGCCAGCAGCCGTAGCCCGGGGCAGATTTCAGAAAAACTGTTTTTT.